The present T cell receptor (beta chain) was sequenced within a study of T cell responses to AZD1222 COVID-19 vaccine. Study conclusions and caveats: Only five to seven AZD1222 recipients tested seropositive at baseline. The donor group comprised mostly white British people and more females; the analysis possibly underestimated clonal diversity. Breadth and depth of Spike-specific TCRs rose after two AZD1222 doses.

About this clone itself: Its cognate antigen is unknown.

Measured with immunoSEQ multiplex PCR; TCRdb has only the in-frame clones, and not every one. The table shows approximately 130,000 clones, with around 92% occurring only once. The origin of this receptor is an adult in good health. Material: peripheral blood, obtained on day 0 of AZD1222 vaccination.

The CDR3 sequence is CASSPGTGRNEQFF. CDR3 DNA: TGTGCCAGCAGCCCCGGGACAGGGAGAAATGAGCAGTTCTTC. J is TRBJ2-1 and V is TRBV27; 9 nucleotides match TRBD1. This CDR3 comprises 14 residues. Germline assignment: CDR1 MNHEY and CDR2 SMNVEV (reference sequence). With 6 bases clipped from V and 7 bases from J, the junction kept 7 bases outside the gene matches.